This T cell receptor (beta chain) was captured in a study of blood T cell repertoires in COVID-19. Whole-study context: Italy, Spain and the United States were the sources of the convalescent and acute COVID-19 samples. In each case, the material was cDNA or gDNA derived from T cells, B-cell-depleted T cells, or PBMCs.

Original handling: Scientists estimated how many nucleated cells there were by amplifying reference gene primers. Clones were read by immunoSEQ multiplex PCR, and TCRdb kept only the in-frame ones, dropping some. D and trimming come from the DNA, and the V and J calls and clone size come from that table. The repertoire holds under 350,000 clones, 89% seen once, with roughly 2.2% in the top ten. Germline-derived CDR1 and CDR2 are SGHNT and YYREEE (reference sequence). This CDR3 contains 15 residues. V lost 3 bases, J lost 2 bases, and 5 bases stayed unmatched. What was sequenced was peripheral blood. The receptor was isolated from a man aged 45-65 years with acute or convalescent COVID-19. The V gene is TRBV5-4, the J gene TRBJ2-3; 8 bases map to TRBD2. The CDR3 DNA follows: TGTGCCAGCAGCTCAACTAGCGGAACCACAGATACGCAGTATTTT. Translated, it gives CASSSTSGTTDTQYF.